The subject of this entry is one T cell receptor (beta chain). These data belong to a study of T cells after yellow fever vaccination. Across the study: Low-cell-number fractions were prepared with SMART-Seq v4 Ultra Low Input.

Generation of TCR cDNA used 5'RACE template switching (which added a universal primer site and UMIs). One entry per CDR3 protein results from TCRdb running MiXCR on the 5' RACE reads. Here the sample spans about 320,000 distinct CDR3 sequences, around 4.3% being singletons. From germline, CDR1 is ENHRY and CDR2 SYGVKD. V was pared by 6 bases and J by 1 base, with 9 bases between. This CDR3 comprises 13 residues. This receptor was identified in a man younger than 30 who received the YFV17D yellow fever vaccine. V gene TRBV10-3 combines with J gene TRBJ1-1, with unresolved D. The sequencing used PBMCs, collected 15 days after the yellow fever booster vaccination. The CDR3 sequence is CAISSTPNTEAFF. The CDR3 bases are TGTGCCATCAGCTCGACCCCGAACACTGAAGCTTTCTTT.